Following are 8 T cell receptor beta chains from one sample sequenced in a study of human T cells and chemical hapten exposure. TCRdb reprocessed the RACE reads via MiXCR and lists one record per CDR3 protein. Of about 80,000 distinct CDR3 sequences listed, around 9.3% are singletons. Indicated time point: healthy volunteer bleed at 6 weeks. Researchers extracted total RNA from unfractionated whole blood. Sequenced input: whole blood. These receptors were taken from a female donor in good health. Some clones in this sample may be carry-over from other donors' samples.

V and J are TRBV7-9 and TRBJ1-5; 9 bases match TRBD1. With V trimmed by 4 bases and J by 5 bases, 0 bases remained unmatched. The CDR3 contains 13 residues. Germline V gene data show CDR1 as SEHNR and CDR2 as FQNEAQ (reference sequence). CDR3 DNA sequence: TGTGCCAGCAGCTGGACAGGGGATCAGCCCCAGCATTTT. Amino acids: CASSWTGDQPQHF.

In the case of this clonotype: A much larger clone sits a single nucleotide away, making a read error possible. J is TRBJ1-1 and V is TRBV28; the D gene is possibly TRBD1 (5 bases). CDR3 length: 16 residues. Per the germline V gene, CDR1 is MDHEN and CDR2 is SYDVKM. In DNA form, the CDR3 reads TGTACCAGCCACCTCCCCGGGACTCCTAACCGAGATGAAGCTTTCTTT. Residues: CTSHLPGTPNRDEAFF.

This clonotype was seen at least ten times. The genes are TRBV7-2 and TRBJ2-3; the D is unclear. The length of the CDR3 is 12 residues. Trimming cost V 5 bases and J 5 bases, with 8 bases left between them. Germline assignment: CDR1 SGHTA and CDR2 FQGNSA. The CDR3, as DNA: TGTGCCAGCAGCCCTTATCAAGATACGCAGTATTTT. Translating gives CASSPYQDTQYF.

At least ten counts were recorded for this clonotype. The rearrangement links TRBV12-3 or TRBV12-4 to TRBJ2-6, with D perhaps TRBD1 (5 bases). This CDR3 contains 15 residues. V was clipped by 1 base and J by 4 bases, with 8 bases between them. The CDR3 region is CASSLGGTGANVLTF. The CDR3 DNA is TGTGCCAGCAGTTTAGGGGGCACCGGGGCCAACGTCCTGACTTTC.

The V gene is TRBV30, the J gene TRBJ2-3; D ambiguous. Trimming pared 3 bases from V and 6 bases from J, leaving 7 bases between. This CDR3 has 11 residues. Germline V gene data show CDR1 as GTSNPN and CDR2 as SVGIG (reference sequence). The CDR3: CAWRGIDTQYF. The CDR3 bases are TGTGCCTGGAGGGGGATTGATACGCAGTATTTT. The full variable domain, rest sourced from reference TRBV30 and TRBJ2-3, is SQTIHQWPATLVQPVGSPLSLECTVEGTSNPNLYWYRQAAGRGLQLLFYSVGIGQISSEVPQNLSASRPQDRQFILSSKKLLLSDSGFYLCAWRGIDTQYFGPGTRLTVL.

The chain carries TRBV7-9 and TRBJ1-5; D not certain. Germline values: CDR1 SEHNR, CDR2 FQNEAQ (reference sequence). Trimming took off 7 bases at V and 4 bases at J, with 8 bases between the two ends. CDR3 length: 12 amino acids. The CDR3 sequence is CASTVQNQPQHF. CDR3 DNA: TGTGCCAGCACCGTCCAGAATCAGCCCCAGCATTTT.

The gene calls are TRBV27 and TRBJ2-7, with 7 positions matching TRBD1. Germline CDR1 MNHEY, CDR2 SMNVEV (reference sequence). The CDR3 totals 14 residues. V trimming: 6 bases; J trimming: 3 bases; junction bases outside the gene matches: 8. The CDR3 sequence is CASRCPGQSYEQYF. The CDR3 DNA reads TGTGCCAGCAGGTGTCCGGGACAGAGCTACGAGCAGTACTTC.

There are a few counts of this clonotype. The chain employs TRBV6-2 or TRBV6-3 and TRBJ1-5, with unresolved D. This CDR3 contains 15 residues. The V end was cut by 1 base, the J end by 4 bases, with 11 bases between. Germline V gene sequence: CDR1 MNHEY, CDR2 SVGEGT. The CDR3 loop reads CASSYWAGPNQPQHF. CDR3 DNA: TGTGCCAGCAGTTACTGGGCAGGCCCTAATCAGCCCCAGCATTTT.